This TCR beta chain appears in the sequencing data of a study of Ad26.COV2.S vaccination and SARS-CoV-2 variants. Study-wide findings and caveats: Those who received vaccine or placebo ended up with similar non-spike TCR breadth.

Treatment specified: around 19 received Ad26.COV2.S at low or high dose, single or two shots; about 5 received placebo; per-sample allocation not given. It was on day 63 after the first vaccine or placebo injection that samples were taken. The administered vaccine (an Ad26 vector) expressed Wuhan-strain SARS-CoV-2 spike. Produced via immunoSEQ multiplex PCR; TCRdb's table is partial and in-frame only. Seen here are over 350,000 clones, roughly nine tenths observed once, and the top ten hold approximately 3.7%. The CDR3 length is 15 residues. Looked up from germline, CDR1 is LGHNA and CDR2 is YSLEER. V gave up 0 bases and J gave up 1 base, with 9 bases separating them. As for this clone: The antigen is unknown.

This chain connects TRBV4-3 to TRBJ1-1; D gene uncertain. The material was peripheral blood, obtained in a trial of Ad26.COV2.S vaccine versus placebo. The origin of this receptor is a person between 18 and 65 years old who received the Ad26.COV2.S COVID-19 vaccine or a placebo. CDR3 in DNA: TGCGCCAGCAGCCAAGAACTCACGGGGAACACTGAAGCTTTCTTT. Its translation is CASSQELTGNTEAFF.